The T cell receptor beta chain under discussion was sequenced for a study of blood T cell repertoires in COVID-19. In the source study's methods: Cell counts per sample came from amplifying reference gene primers. Repertoires were generated with immunoSEQ multiplex PCR, while TCRdb's copy carries only in-frame clones and drops some. V and J calls and clone size are those listed in that table; D and trimming were worked out from the DNA. The table lists about 250,000 clones, around 90% of them singletons. Trimming shortened V by 3 bases and J by 4 bases, and 6 bases separated the two germline ends. The CDR3 totals 11 residues. Germline CDR1 reads DFQATT; CDR2 reads SNEGSKA (reference sequence).

Sequencing was carried out using peripheral blood. This TCR derives from a woman in her 40s who had recovered from COVID-19. The V gene is TRBV20-1, the J gene TRBJ1-2; D gene unclear. The DNA for the CDR3 is TGCAGTGCTAGTCCCGGCTATGGCTACACCTTC. It yields the protein CSASPGYGYTF.